The source of this T cell receptor (beta chain) is a study of PD-1 blockade in classical Hodgkin lymphoma. Study-level results: Partial responders and progressors had significantly lower baseline TCR diversity. A significant rise in TCR diversity by C4D1 was seen for CD4+ but not CD8+ cells. Relative to healthy donors, newly diagnosed patients reportedly had lower baseline TCR diversity, which was reported as lower still in relapsed/refractory patients.

The table came from immunoSEQ multiplex PCR; TCRdb's copy has only in-frame clones and leaves some out. The sample lists just under 6,500 clones; 86% were seen once. This CDR3 has 14 amino acids. Germline V gene lookup returns CDR1 SGHNT and CDR2 YENEEA. Trimming left V 5 bases short and J 2 bases short, with 12 bases between. Sample time point: cycle 4 day 1 (C4D1), after around six weeks of nivolumab. Every patient had relapsed following autologous stem cell transplantation, and cohorts differed in brentuximab vedotin exposure. Magnetic negative selection purified CD4+ T cells from thawed PBMCs. Reported best responses ranged across complete response, partial response or progressive disease. Comments on this clone: Its specificity is unknown.

This rearrangement joins TRBV11-3 to TRBJ2-5, with D possibly TRBD1 on 6 matching bases. The sequence was obtained from a human donor with classical Hodgkin lymphoma. The sequencing used CD4+ T cells from blood, collected before the fourth cycle of nivolumab. The CDR3 nucleotides are TGTGCCAGCAGCCGTGGACAGTCTCAAGAGACCCAGTACTTC. Translation: CASSRGQSQETQYF.